Given below is one TCR beta chain in context. These data come from a study of blood T cell repertoires in COVID-19. Across the study: Samples came from the United States, Italy and Spain, spanning acute and convalescent COVID-19. T cells, B-cell-depleted T cells, or PBMCs supplied cDNA or gDNA.

Germline V gives CDR1 SNHLY, CDR2 FYNNEI. This CDR3 has 19 residues. J gave up 0 bases and V 1 base, and 9 bases lay outside the gene matches. Authors' methods: Estimated nucleated cell counts came from reference gene primer amplification. Some clones are missing from TCRdb's copy, which holds only in-frame ones; the method was immunoSEQ multiplex PCR. D and trimming come from the DNA, and the V and J calls and clone size come from that table. The sample records fewer than 300,000 clones, 86% being singletons. While infection was still active, Seattle patients were enrolled and then followed longitudinally.

The source is a woman aged 25-40 years with COVID-19, enrolled during active disease. The chain uses TRBV2 and TRBJ2-4; 10 bases fit TRBD2. The sequenced sample was peripheral blood. The CDR3 sequence: CASSEEGLAGDLAKNIQYF. The CDR3 region has the DNA TGTGCCAGCAGTGAAGAGGGGCTAGCGGGGGACCTAGCCAAAAACATTCAGTACTTC.